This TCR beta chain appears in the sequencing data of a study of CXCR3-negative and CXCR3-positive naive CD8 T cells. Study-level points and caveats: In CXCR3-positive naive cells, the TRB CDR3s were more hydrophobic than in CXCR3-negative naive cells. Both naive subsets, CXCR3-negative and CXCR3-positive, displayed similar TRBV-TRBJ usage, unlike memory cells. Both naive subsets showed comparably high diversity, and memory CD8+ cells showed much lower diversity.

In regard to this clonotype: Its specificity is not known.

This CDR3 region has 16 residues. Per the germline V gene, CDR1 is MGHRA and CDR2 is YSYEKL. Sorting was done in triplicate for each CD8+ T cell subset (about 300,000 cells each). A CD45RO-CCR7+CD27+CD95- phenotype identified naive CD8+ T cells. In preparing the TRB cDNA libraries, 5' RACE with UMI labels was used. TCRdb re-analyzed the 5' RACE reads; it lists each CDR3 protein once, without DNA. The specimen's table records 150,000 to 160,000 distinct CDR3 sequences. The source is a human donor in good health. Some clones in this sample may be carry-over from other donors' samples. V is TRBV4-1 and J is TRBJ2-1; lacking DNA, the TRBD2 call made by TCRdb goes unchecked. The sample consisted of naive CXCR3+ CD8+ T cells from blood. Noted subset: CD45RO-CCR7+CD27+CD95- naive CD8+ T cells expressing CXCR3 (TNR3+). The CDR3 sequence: CASSQVAGGYKGEQFF.